This is a list of T cell receptor beta chains from one sample in a study of blood T cells in healthy people across ages. TCRdb itself ran the 5' RACE reads through MiXCR, one entry per CDR3 protein. Of 500,000 to 700,000 distinct CDR3 sequences detected, approximately 30% appear once; the ten largest clones hold about a sixth. The specimen was blood. These receptors were obtained from a woman older than 75 in good health. The CDR3 runs from the conserved cysteine through the conserved F or W. The D gene is left open where the match is weak. Clone size, where shown, is once, few, many, or a class for clones that have expanded.

cdr3_aa	cdr3_nt	v_call	clone_size	j_call	d_call
CASSRASGTLPRETQYF	TGTGCCAGCAGCCGAGCGTCCGGGACACTCCCCAGGGAGACCCAGTACTTC	TRBV11-2	.	TRBJ2-5	.
CASSSGGLSEKLFF	TGCGCCAGCAGCTCGGGGGGGCTGAGTGAAAAACTGTTTTTT	TRBV5-1	many	TRBJ1-4	.
CASSHQSEQYF	TGTGCCAGCAGCCATCAGAGTGAGCAGTACTTC	TRBV14	.	TRBJ2-7	.
CASSPSGQGWNAEAFF	TGTGCCAGCAGCCCATCCGGACAGGGGTGGAACGCTGAAGCTTTCTTT	TRBV7-9	.	TRBJ1-1	TRBD1
CASSHRDRGMNTEAFF	TGCGCCAGCAGCCACCGGGACAGGGGCATGAACACTGAAGCTTTCTTT	TRBV4-1	many	TRBJ1-1	TRBD1
CASSQTASNQPQHF	TGCGCCAGCAGCCAGACCGCTAGCAATCAGCCCCAGCATTTT	TRBV4-1	.	TRBJ1-5	.
CASSPDGVRSSYNEQFF	TGTGCCAGCAGTCCTGACGGGGTTAGGAGCTCCTACAATGAGCAGTTCTTC	TRBV27	.	TRBJ2-1	.
CASSFSSGGHNEQYF	TGTGCCAGCAGCTTTTCTAGCGGGGGTCACAATGAGCAGTACTTC	TRBV11-2	.	TRBJ2-5	TRBD2
CASGPRRENIQYF	TGTGCCAGCGGCCCCAGGAGGGAAAACATTCAGTACTTC	TRBV5-4	once	TRBJ2-4	.
CASSQRQGNSAEAFF	TGTGCCAGCAGCCAAAGACAGGGGAACTCCGCTGAAGCTTTCTTT	TRBV14	.	TRBJ1-1	TRBD1
CASSESDRRAFF	TGTGCCAGCAGTGAAAGTGACCGGAGGGCTTTCTTT	TRBV6-1	.	TRBJ1-1	.
CASSPGGTGNEKLFF	TGTGCCAGCAGCCCAGGAGGGACGGGGAATGAAAAACTGTTTTTT	TRBV9	few	TRBJ1-4	.
CASRPSGGGLEEQYF	TGTGCCAGCAGGCCTAGCGGGGGTGGGCTTGAGGAGCAGTACTTC	TRBV7-9	.	TRBJ2-7	TRBD2
CSARTTVYEQYF	TGCAGTGCTAGAACGACGGTGTACGAGCAGTACTTC	TRBV20-1	.	TRBJ2-7	.
CASRQGNTEAFF	TGCGCCAGCCGACAGGGGAACACTGAAGCTTTCTTT	TRBV5-1	.	TRBJ1-1	TRBD1
CSASTGLVTEAFF	TGCAGTGCTTCGACAGGGTTGGTCACTGAAGCTTTCTTT	TRBV20-1	.	TRBJ1-1	TRBD1
CASRGTGWGNYGYTF	TGTGCCAGCAGGGGGACAGGGTGGGGAAACTATGGCTACACCTTC	TRBV2	.	TRBJ1-2	TRBD1
CASSFRTGVGQPQHF	TGTGCCAGCAGTTTCCGTACAGGGGTCGGGCAGCCCCAGCATTTT	TRBV27	.	TRBJ1-5	TRBD1
CASSVAVGKGTQYF	TGTGCCAGCAGCGTAGCGGTAGGGAAGGGGACCCAGTACTTC	TRBV9	many	TRBJ2-5	.
CASSLWRESGTGELFF	TGTGCCAGCAGCTTATGGCGGGAATCGGGCACCGGGGAGCTGTTTTTT	TRBV7-8	.	TRBJ2-2	.
CASSPGQGGRSPLHF	TGTGCCAGCAGCCCCGGACAGGGTGGGAGGTCACCCCTCCACTTT	TRBV7-6	.	TRBJ1-6	TRBD1
CATVRQSVGGYTF	TGTGCCACCGTTAGACAGAGTGTGGGGGGCTACACCTTC	TRBV2	.	TRBJ1-2	.
CASSLEGTSGKETQYF	TGCGCCAGCAGCTTGGAGGGGACTAGCGGAAAAGAGACCCAGTACTTC	TRBV5-1	few	TRBJ2-5	TRBD2
CASSEEAGHETQYF	TGTGCCAGCAGTGAAGAGGCAGGCCACGAGACCCAGTACTTC	TRBV2	many	TRBJ2-5	.
CASSTSGGANDEQYF	TGTGCCAGTAGTACCTCAGGGGGAGCGAACGACGAGCAGTACTTC	TRBV19	many	TRBJ2-7	TRBD1
CASALGYRPEETQDF	TGTGCTAGTGCCTTGGGGTACCGACCCGAAGAGACCCAGGACTTC	TRBV12-5	.	TRBJ2-5	.
CASSECGTRTQEQYF	TGTGCCAGCAGTGAATGCGGGACTCGGACGCAAGAGCAGTACTTC	TRBV6-1	few	TRBJ2-7	.
CASSRGTDAQYF	TGTGCCAGCAGCCGGGGTACAGATGCGCAGTATTTT	TRBV12-3/TRBV12-4	.	TRBJ2-3	.
CASSLGATTYNEQFF	TGTGCCAGCAGCTTAGGAGCGACGACCTACAATGAGCAGTTCTTC	TRBV7-2	many	TRBJ2-1	.
CASSLRGGQVNTEAFF	TGTGCCAGCAGCCTTAGGGGAGGGCAAGTGAACACTGAAGCTTTCTTT	TRBV7-2	few	TRBJ1-1	.
CASSSLPADTQYF	TGTGCCAGCAGCTCGTTACCGGCAGATACGCAGTATTTT	TRBV7-3	.	TRBJ2-3	.
CSARDASLISTDTQYF	TGCAGTGCTAGAGATGCGTCTTTAATTAGCACAGATACGCAGTATTTT	TRBV20-1	.	TRBJ2-3	.
CASSLQGAILETQYF	TGCGCCAGCAGCTTGCAGGGGGCAATATTGGAGACCCAGTACTTC	TRBV5-1	many	TRBJ2-5	TRBD1
CSAFDSWGNQPQHF	TGCAGTGCTTTCGACTCGTGGGGCAATCAGCCCCAGCATTTT	TRBV20-1	many	TRBJ1-5	.
CSATTTGGQTYEQYF	TGCAGTGCTACCACTACGGGGGGACAGACCTACGAGCAGTACTTC	TRBV20-1	few	TRBJ2-7	.
CASRDGGNYGYTF	TGTGCCAGCAGGGACGGGGGTAACTATGGCTACACCTTC	TRBV7-2	.	TRBJ1-2	.
CAIREDRDGTQYF	TGTGCCATCCGCGAGGACAGGGACGGGACCCAGTACTTC	TRBV10-3	many	TRBJ2-5	TRBD1